Below, one TCR beta chain is given with its context. This specimen comes from a study of shared clonotypes between healthy human individuals. The CDR3 covers 16 residues. V was cut by 1 base and J by 0 bases, with 12 bases left in between. Germline loops: CDR1 SGHVS, CDR2 FQNEAQ. The table came from immunoSEQ multiplex PCR; TCRdb's copy has only in-frame clones and leaves some out. The sample contains about 2.4 million clones, roughly 93% of which appear only once. Material for sequencing was naive CD4+ T cells from PBMCs. Noted subset: CD45RA+ positively selected. The chain is built from TRBV7-8 and TRBJ1-1, with D possibly TRBD1 on 5 matching bases. The origin of this receptor is a man between 18 and 29 years old in good health. Some clones in this sample may be carry-over from other donors' samples. The CDR3 region has the DNA TGTGCCAGCAGCTTAGAGGTCCAGGGACTGAACACTGAAGCTTTCTTT. The encoded protein is CASSLEVQGLNTEAFF.